The 19 T cell receptor beta chains presented below share a single source sample, sequenced in a study of CD8 T cells in ankylosing spondylitis. One entry per CDR3 protein results from TCRdb running MiXCR on the 5' RACE reads. Altogether 30,000 or so distinct CDR3 sequences are present, 5.3% being singletons, with the ten largest covering approximately 1.7%. Sequenced material: blood, either unsorted or a sorted T cell fraction (not recorded which). The source of these receptors is a female donor with ankylosing spondylitis or in good health (not recorded which).

By share, this clonotype counts as medium-sized (0.01 to 0.1%). The chain joins TRBV9 to TRBJ2-4; D is undetermined. The CDR3 is 14 amino acids. V was shortened by 0 bases and J by 6 bases, with 10 bases between the two germline ends. Germline V gene lookup returns CDR1 SGDLS and CDR2 YYNGEE. CDR3: CASSVGAAPNIQYF. The CDR3 DNA follows: TGTGCCAGCAGCGTAGGTGCGGCCCCAAACATTCAGTACTTC. The whole variable domain, filled in from reference TRBV9 and TRBJ2-4, reads DSGVTQTPKHLITATGQRVTLRCSPRSGDLSVYWYQQSLDQGLQFLIQYYNGEERAKGNILERFSAQQFPDLHSELNLSSLELGDSALYFCASSVGAAPNIQYFGAGTRLSVL.

The J gene is TRBJ1-5, the V gene TRBV7-9; D is unresolved. CDR3 length: 15 amino acids. Germline V gene data show CDR1 as SEHNR and CDR2 as FQNEAQ (reference sequence). V lost 8 bases, J lost 0 bases, and 14 bases lay in between. The CDR3 region has the DNA TGTGCCAGCTCAGTCTGGGTAAATAGCAATCAGCCCCAGCATTTT. Translated: CASSVWVNSNQPQHF.

This clonotype is medium-sized by share. The chain's CDR3 is CATSTEGEKPYEQYF. CDR3 coding DNA: TGTGCCACCAGTACGGAGGGGGAAAAGCCCTACGAGCAGTACTTC. The chain recombines TRBV24-1 with TRBJ2-7, with D perhaps being TRBD1 or TRBD2 (6 bases each). This CDR3 spans 15 amino acids. Deletions cut 6 bases from V and 2 bases from J, with 16 bases between. In germline, CDR1 is KGHDR, CDR2 SFDVKD.

This clonotype was recorded many times. The genes are TRBV9 and TRBJ2-7, with TRBD2 identical over 8 bases. The CDR3 loop spans 15 amino acids. V was pared by 4 bases and J by 6 bases, with 12 bases of the junction left unmatched. Per the germline V gene, CDR1 is SGDLS and CDR2 is YYNGEE. The CDR3 DNA reads as TGTGCCAGCAGCCCTTGGGCGGGAGGTTTTGCCGAGCAGTACTTC. It yields the protein CASSPWAGGFAEQYF.

This clonotype was found many times. This chain joins TRBV9 and TRBJ1-6; D not resolved. The CDR3 totals 14 residues. Between the trimmed V and J ends, which lost 4 bases and 8 bases, there was a span of 13 bases. Germline CDR1 SGDLS, CDR2 YYNGEE. CDR3 loop: CASSPRPVDSPLHF. In DNA, the CDR3 is TGTGCCAGCAGCCCCCGTCCGGTCGATTCACCCCTCCACTTT.

This clonotype was detected ten times or more. J is TRBJ2-3 and V is TRBV9, with TRBD2 matching 16 bases. This CDR3 region has 18 residues. V was clipped by 2 bases and J by 6 bases; unmatched bases: 9. CDR1 and CDR2 (germline): SGDLS, YYNGEE. The CDR3 nucleotides read TGTGCCAGCAGCGTGAGAGGGACTAGCGGGAGGGCAACGGATACGCAGTATTTT. Amino acids: CASSVRGTSGRATDTQYF.

The V call is TRBV9, the J call TRBJ2-6; D ambiguous. CDR3 length equals 14 residues. V lost 7 bases, J lost 0 bases, and 8 bases lay in between. CDR1 and CDR2 (germline): SGDLS, YYNGEE. CDR3 sequence (DNA): TGTGCCAGCTCCAGCGTCTCTGGGGCCAACGTCCTGACTTTC. Translating it yields CASSSVSGANVLTF.

This clonotype was found many times. The chain recombines TRBV9 with TRBJ2-6, with D unclear. The germline gives CDR1 SGDLS, CDR2 YYNGEE. This CDR3 region has 17 residues. Trimming took 2 bases from V and 0 from J, leaving 12 bases between them. The CDR3 DNA follows: TGTGCCAGCAGCGTCGGACGTCCACTCTCTGGGGCCAACGTCCTGACTTTC. Translating it yields CASSVGRPLSGANVLTF.

This clonotype was seen many times. The chain is built from TRBV9 and TRBJ2-1, with 9 bases that match TRBD2. This CDR3 contains 16 residues. With V trimmed by 0 bases and J by 8 bases, 9 bases remained unmatched. Germline CDR1 and CDR2: SGDLS and YYNGEE. CDR3 DNA: TGTGCCAGCAGCGTAGCTACCGCGGGAGGGCCATATGAGCAGTTCTTC. It yields the protein CASSVATAGGPYEQFF.

This clonotype has a count of ten or more. This sequence joins TRBV9 and TRBJ2-2; D might be TRBD1 or TRBD2, each matching 5 bases. The germline V gene has CDR1 SGDLS and CDR2 YYNGEE. The length of the CDR3 is 13 residues. The ends were cut back, 0 bases at V and 9 bases at J, with 9 bases in the middle. DNA of the CDR3: TGTGCCAGCAGCGTAGTTCCGGGACGGGAGCTGTTTTTT. Translated: CASSVVPGRELFF.

The rearrangement joins TRBV9 to TRBJ2-1; 9 nucleotides align to TRBD2. This CDR3 is built from 16 residues. Germline V CDR1 and CDR2: SGDLS, YYNGEE. J lost 8 bases, V lost 0 bases, and 9 bases had no gene match. The CDR3 region is CASSVGLAGASDEQFF. As DNA, the CDR3 is TGTGCCAGCAGCGTAGGATTAGCGGGGGCGTCGGATGAGCAGTTCTTC.

This clonotype was recorded many times. This chain uses TRBV9 with TRBJ2-7; D uncertain. CDR1 SGDLS and CDR2 YYNGEE come from the germline V gene. The V end was cut by 0 bases, the J end by 2 bases, with 9 bases between. This CDR3 has 14 amino acids. Written as DNA, the CDR3 is TGTGCCAGCAGCGTAGATCCATCCCCCTACGAGCAGTACTTC. Translation gives CASSVDPSPYEQYF. Variable domain in full (rest from reference TRBV9 and TRBJ2-7): DSGVTQTPKHLITATGQRVTLRCSPRSGDLSVYWYQQSLDQGLQFLIQYYNGEERAKGNILERFSAQQFPDLHSELNLSSLELGDSALYFCASSVDPSPYEQYFGPGTRLTVT.

This rearrangement joins TRBV9 to TRBJ2-2, with 7 bases fitting TRBD1. Germline assignment: CDR1 SGDLS and CDR2 YYNGEE. The J segment lost 3 bases and the V segment lost 2 bases, leaving 4 bases of the junction unmatched. The CDR3 is made up of 15 amino acids. Here the CDR3 reads CASSVDRADTGELFF. In DNA form, the CDR3 reads TGTGCCAGCAGCGTCGACAGGGCGGACACCGGGGAGCTGTTTTTT.

This clonotype was found many times. The rearrangement joins TRBV21-1 to TRBJ2-7. TRBV21-1 has pseudogene status. This CDR3 region has 16 residues. The CDR3 loop reads CASSKGGRESSYEQYF. CDR3 sequence (DNA): TGTGCCAGCAGCAAAGGTGGCAGAGAGAGCTCCTACGAGCAGTACTTC.

This clonotype occurred a few times. This chain connects TRBV9 to TRBJ2-3, with 8 bases matching TRBD2. The junction had 6 bases not matched to a gene; V was cut back by 4 bases and J by 5 bases. The CDR3 runs 14 residues. Germline V gene data show CDR1 as SGDLS and CDR2 as YYNGEE. DNA for the CDR3: TGTGCCAGCAGCATACGACTAGCGCAAGATACGCAGTATTTT. Its protein product is CASSIRLAQDTQYF.

This clonotype showed up many times. This chain joins TRBV9 and TRBJ1-1; perhaps TRBD1 as D (6 bases). Per the germline V gene, CDR1 is SGDLS and CDR2 is YYNGEE. The V and J ends lost 9 bases and 1 base respectively, with 13 bases between them. The CDR3 totals 13 residues. CDR3 DNA sequence: TGTGCCACCGGCGTAGGGGGGAACACTGAAGCTTTCTTT. Translation: CATGVGGNTEAFF.

This clonotype was recorded at least ten times. The chain combines TRBV9 with TRBJ1-1, with D tentatively TRBD1 (6 bases). In germline, CDR1 is SGDLS, CDR2 YYNGEE. The CDR3 runs 15 residues. V lost 2 bases, J lost 7 bases, and 18 bases lay in between. The CDR3 nucleotides read TGTGCCAGCAGCGTTTCTCATCTACGGACAGATGAAGCTTTCTTT. It codes for CASSVSHLRTDEAFF.

By its share, this clonotype is medium-sized (0.01 to 0.1%). In DNA, the CDR3 is TGTGCCAGCAGCGCCTTGACATTGAACACTGAAGCTTTCTTT. Protein sequence: CASSALTLNTEAFF. The chain employs TRBV9 and TRBJ1-1; D is uncertain. V gave up 3 bases and J gave up 0 bases, with 9 bases separating them. Germline V gene sequence: CDR1 SGDLS, CDR2 YYNGEE. This CDR3 comprises 14 residues.

This clonotype was seen ten or more times. The V call is TRBV9, the J call TRBJ2-7; D remains ambiguous. The V gene lost 0 bases and the J gene lost 4 bases, with 11 bases spanning the gap. The CDR3 is 14 amino acids. Germline CDR1 is SGDLS and CDR2 is YYNGEE. This chain's CDR3 is CASSVGPEGYEQYF. The DNA of the CDR3 is TGTGCCAGCAGCGTAGGCCCGGAAGGTTACGAGCAGTACTTC.